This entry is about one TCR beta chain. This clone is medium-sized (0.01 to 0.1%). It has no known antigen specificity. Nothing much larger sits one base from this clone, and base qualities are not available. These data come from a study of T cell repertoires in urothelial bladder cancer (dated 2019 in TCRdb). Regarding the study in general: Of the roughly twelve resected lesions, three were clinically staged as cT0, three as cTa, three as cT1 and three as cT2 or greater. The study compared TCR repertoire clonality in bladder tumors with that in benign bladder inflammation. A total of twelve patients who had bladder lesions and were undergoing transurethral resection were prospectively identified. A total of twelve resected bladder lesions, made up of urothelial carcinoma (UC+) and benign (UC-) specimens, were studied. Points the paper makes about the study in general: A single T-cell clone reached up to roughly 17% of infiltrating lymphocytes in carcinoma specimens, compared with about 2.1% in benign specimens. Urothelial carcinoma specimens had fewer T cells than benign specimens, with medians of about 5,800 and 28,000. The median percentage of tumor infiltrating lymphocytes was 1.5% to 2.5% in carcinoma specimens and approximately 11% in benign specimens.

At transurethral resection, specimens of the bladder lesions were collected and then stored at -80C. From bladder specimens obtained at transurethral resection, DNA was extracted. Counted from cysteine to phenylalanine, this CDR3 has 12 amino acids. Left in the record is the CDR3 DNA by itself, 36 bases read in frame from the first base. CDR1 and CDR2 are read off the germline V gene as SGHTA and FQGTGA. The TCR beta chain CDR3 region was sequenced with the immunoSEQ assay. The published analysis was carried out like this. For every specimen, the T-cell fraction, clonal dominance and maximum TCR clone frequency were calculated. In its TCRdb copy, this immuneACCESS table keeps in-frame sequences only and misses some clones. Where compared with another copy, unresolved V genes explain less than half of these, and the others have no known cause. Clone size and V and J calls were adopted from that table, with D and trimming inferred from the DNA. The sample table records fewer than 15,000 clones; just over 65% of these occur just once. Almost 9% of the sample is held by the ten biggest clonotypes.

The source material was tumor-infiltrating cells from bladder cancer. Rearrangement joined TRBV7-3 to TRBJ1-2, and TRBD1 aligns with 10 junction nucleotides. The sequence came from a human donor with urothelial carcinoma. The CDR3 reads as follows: CVVIRGQGTYTF. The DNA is TGTGTCGTTATTAGGGGACAGGGGACCTACACCTTC.